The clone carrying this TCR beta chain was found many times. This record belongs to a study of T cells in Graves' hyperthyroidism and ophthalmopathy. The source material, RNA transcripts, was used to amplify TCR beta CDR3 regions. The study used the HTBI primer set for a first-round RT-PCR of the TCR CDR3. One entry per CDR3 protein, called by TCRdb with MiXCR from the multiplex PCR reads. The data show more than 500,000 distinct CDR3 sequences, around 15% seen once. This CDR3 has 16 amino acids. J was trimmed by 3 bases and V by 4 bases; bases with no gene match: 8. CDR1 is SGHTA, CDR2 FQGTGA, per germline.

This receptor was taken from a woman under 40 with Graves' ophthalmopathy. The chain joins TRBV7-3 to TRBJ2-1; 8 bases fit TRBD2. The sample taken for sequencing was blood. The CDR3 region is CASSSKLADHYNEQFF. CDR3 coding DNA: TGTGCCAGCAGCTCCAAACTAGCGGACCACTACAATGAGCAGTTCTTC.